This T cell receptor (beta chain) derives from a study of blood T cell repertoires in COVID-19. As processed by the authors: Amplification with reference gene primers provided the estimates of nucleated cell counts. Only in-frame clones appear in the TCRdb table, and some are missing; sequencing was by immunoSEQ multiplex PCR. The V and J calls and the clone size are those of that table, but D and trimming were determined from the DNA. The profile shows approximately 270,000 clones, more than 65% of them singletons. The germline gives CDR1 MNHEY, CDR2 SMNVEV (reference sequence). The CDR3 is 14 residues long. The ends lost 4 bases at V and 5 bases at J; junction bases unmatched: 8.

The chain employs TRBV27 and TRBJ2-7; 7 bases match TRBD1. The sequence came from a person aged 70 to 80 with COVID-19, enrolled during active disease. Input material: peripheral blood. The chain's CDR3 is CASSYRQGGNEQYF. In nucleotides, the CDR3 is TGTGCCAGCAGTTACCGACAGGGCGGCAACGAGCAGTACTTC.